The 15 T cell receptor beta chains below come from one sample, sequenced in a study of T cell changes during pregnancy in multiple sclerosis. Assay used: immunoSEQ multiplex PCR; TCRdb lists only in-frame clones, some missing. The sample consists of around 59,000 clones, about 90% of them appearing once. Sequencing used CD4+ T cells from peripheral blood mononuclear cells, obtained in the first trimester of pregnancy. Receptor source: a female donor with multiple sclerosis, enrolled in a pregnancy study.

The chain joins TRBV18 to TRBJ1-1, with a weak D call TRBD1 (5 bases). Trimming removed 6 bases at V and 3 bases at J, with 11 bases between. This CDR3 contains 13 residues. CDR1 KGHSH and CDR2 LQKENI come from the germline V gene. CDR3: CASSPKGDTEAFF. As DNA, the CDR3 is TGTGCCAGCTCCCCCAAAGGGGACACTGAAGCTTTCTTT. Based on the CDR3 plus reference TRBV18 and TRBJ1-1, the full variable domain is NAGVMQNPRHLVRRRGQEARLRCSPMKGHSHVYWYRQLPEEGLKFMVYLQKENIIDESGMPKERFSAEFPKEGPSILRIQQVVRGDSAAYFCASSPKGDTEAFFGQGTRLTVV.

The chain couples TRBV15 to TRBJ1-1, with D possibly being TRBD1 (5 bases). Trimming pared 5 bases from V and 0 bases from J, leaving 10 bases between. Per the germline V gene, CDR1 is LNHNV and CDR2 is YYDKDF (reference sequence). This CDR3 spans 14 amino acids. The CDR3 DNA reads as TGTGCCACCAGCGGGGCCACAATGAACACTGAAGCTTTCTTT. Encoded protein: CATSGATMNTEAFF.

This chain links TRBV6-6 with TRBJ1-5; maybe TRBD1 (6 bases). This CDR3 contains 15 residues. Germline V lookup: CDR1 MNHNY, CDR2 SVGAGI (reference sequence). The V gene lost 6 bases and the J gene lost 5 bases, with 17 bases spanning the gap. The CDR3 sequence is CASSYTGREHQPQHF. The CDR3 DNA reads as TGTGCCAGCAGCTATACAGGGAGGGAGCATCAGCCCCAGCATTTT.

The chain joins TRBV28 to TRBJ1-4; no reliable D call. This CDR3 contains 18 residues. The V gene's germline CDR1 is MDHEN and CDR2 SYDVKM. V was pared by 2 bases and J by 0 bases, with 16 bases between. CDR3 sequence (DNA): TGTGCCAGCAGTTTAAGAGTCTGGGCCGCAGCAACTAATGAAAAACTGTTTTTT. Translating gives CASSLRVWAAATNEKLFF.

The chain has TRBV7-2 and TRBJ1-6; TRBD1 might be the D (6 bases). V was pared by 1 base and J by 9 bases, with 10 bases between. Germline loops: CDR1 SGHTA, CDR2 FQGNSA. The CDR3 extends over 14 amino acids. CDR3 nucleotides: TGTGCCAGCAGCTTAGTACAGGGTAGTTCACCCCTCCACTTT. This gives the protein CASSLVQGSSPLHF.

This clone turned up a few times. CDR3 bases: TGTGCCAGCAGCCCCAGAGTCGTGGGGGCTAATTCACCCCTCCACTTT. As protein: CASSPRVVGANSPLHF. J is TRBJ1-6 and V is TRBV14; D might be TRBD1 (6 bases). There are 16 residues in the CDR3. V shed 4 bases and J shed 6 bases, with 16 bases lying between them. Germline loops: CDR1 SGHDN, CDR2 FVKESK.

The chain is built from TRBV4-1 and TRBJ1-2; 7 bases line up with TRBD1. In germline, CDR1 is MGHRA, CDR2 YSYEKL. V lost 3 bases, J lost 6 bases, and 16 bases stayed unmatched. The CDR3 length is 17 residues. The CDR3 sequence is CASSHPSGRTQGDGYTF. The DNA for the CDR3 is TGCGCCAGCAGCCACCCAAGCGGTAGAACCCAGGGGGATGGCTACACCTTC.

The CDR3 loop reads CASRISQGNIQYF. DNA for the CDR3: TGTGCCAGCAGAATTAGCCAGGGAAACATTCAGTACTTC. The chain couples TRBV6-1 to TRBJ2-4; D is perhaps TRBD1 (5 bases). Germline V lookup: CDR1 MNHNS, CDR2 SASEGT. This CDR3 has 13 amino acids. V lost 6 bases, J lost 6 bases, and 12 bases lay in between.

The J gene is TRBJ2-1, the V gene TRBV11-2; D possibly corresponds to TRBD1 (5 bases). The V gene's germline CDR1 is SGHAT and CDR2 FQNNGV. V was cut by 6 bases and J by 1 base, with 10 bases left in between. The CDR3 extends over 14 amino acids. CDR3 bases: TGTGCCAGCAGTTCAGGGTTTTCCTACAATGAGCAGTTCTTC. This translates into CASSSGFSYNEQFF.

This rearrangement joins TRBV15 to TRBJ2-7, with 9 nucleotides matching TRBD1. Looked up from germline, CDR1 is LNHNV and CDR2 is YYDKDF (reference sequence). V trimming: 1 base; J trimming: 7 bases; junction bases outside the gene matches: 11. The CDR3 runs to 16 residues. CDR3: CATSRVFGTGYGEQYF. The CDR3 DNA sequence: TGTGCCACCAGCAGAGTGTTCGGGACAGGGTACGGGGAGCAGTACTTC.

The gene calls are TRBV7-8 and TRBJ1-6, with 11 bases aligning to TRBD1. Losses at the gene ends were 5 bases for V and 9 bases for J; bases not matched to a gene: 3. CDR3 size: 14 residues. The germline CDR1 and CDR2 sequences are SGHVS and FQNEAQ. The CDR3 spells CASSPDRGLSPLHF. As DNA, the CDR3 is TGTGCCAGCAGCCCGGACAGGGGGCTTTCACCCCTCCACTTT.

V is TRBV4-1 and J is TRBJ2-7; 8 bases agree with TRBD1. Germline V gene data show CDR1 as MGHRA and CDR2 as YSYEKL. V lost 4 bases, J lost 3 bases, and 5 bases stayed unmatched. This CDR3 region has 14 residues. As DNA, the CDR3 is TGCGCCAGCAGCCTAGGACAGGGACTCTACGAGCAGTACTTC. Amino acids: CASSLGQGLYEQYF.

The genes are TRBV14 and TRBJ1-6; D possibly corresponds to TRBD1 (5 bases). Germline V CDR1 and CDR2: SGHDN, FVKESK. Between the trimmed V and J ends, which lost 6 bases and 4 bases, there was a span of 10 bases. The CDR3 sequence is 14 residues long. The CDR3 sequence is CASSGGTYNSPLHF. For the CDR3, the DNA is TGTGCCAGCAGTGGAGGGACTTATAATTCACCCCTCCACTTT.

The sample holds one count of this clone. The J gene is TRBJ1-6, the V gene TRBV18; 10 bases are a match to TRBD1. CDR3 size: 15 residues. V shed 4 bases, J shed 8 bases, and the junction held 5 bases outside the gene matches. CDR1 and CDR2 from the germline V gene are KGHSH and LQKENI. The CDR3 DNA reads TGTGCCAGCTCACTTCGGGACAGGGGTGATTCACCCCTCCACTTT. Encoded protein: CASSLRDRGDSPLHF.

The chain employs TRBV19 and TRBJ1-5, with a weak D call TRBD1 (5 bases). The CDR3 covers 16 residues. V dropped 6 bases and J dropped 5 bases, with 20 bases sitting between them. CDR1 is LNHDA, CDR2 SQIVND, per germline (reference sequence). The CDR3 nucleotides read TGTGCCAGTAGCCCCGGGAGGGGCTCCGTCGATCAGCCCCAGCATTTT. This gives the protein CASSPGRGSVDQPQHF. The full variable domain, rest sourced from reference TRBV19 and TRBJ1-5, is DGGITQSPKYLFRKEGQNVTLSCEQNLNHDAMYWYRQDPGQGLRLIYYSQIVNDFQKGDIAEGYSVSREKKESFPLTVTSAQKNPTAFYLCASSPGRGSVDQPQHFGDGTRLSIL.